A selection of T cell receptor beta chains follows, all from one sample in a study of CD8 T cells in Susac syndrome. In TCRdb, the immunoSEQ multiplex PCR reads were re-called with MiXCR into one record per CDR3 protein. Among 110,000 or so distinct CDR3 sequences listed, about 96% were seen once. The sequenced material came from CD4+ T cells from PBMCs. Receptor source: a human donor in good health. CDR3s include the opening cysteine and the closing phenylalanine or tryptophan. D genes are given only for firm matches. Expanded clones are given a class, and other clones once, few, many or no size at all.

clone size,CDR3 length,V gene,D gene,J gene,CDR3 protein,CDR3 DNA
NA,15,TRBV4-3,NA,TRBJ2-2,CASSQIRANTGELFF,TGCGCCAGCAGCCAAATAAGGGCCAACACCGGGGAGCTGTTTTTT
NA,12,TRBV20-1,NA,TRBJ2-5,CSASRGDETQYF,TGCAGTGCTAGTAGAGGGGACGAGACCCAGTACTTC
NA,15,TRBV7-9,TRBD2,TRBJ2-7,CASSDIAGGPYEQYF,TGTGCCAGCAGCGACATAGCGGGGGGCCCGTACGAGCAGTACTTC
NA,16,TRBV4-1,NA,TRBJ1-5,CASSQDWGLNNQPQHF,TGCGCCAGCAGCCAAGATTGGGGACTGAACAATCAGCCCCAGCATTTT
NA,13,TRBV15,NA,TRBJ2-3,CATSGDQATAQYF,TGTGCCACCAGCGGGGATCAGGCGACCGCGCAGTATTTT
NA,17,TRBV9,TRBD1,TRBJ2-2,CASSVEIRGPNGGELFF,TGTGCCAGCAGCGTAGAGATCAGGGGGCCTAATGGCGGGGAGCTGTTTTTT
once,15,TRBV4-1,NA,TRBJ1-5,CASSQVAGLLTPQHF,TGCGCCAGCAGCCAAGTAGCCGGGCTGTTGACGCCCCAGCATTTT
NA,14,TRBV29-1,TRBD1,TRBJ2-3,CSVRGDRGPDTQYF,TGCAGCGTTAGGGGGGACAGGGGGCCGGATACGCAGTATTTT
NA,12,TRBV5-1,TRBD1,TRBJ1-2,CASSPEGAGYTF,TGCGCCAGCAGCCCGGAGGGGGCTGGCTACACCTTC
NA,14,TRBV29-1,TRBD2,TRBJ2-1,CSALMLAGGNEQFF,TGCAGCGCTCTCATGTTGGCGGGGGGAAATGAGCAGTTCTTC
NA,15,TRBV27,NA,TRBJ2-6,CASSFTRPGANVLTF,TGTGCCAGCAGTTTCACCAGGCCTGGGGCCAACGTCCTGACTTTC
NA,15,TRBV20-1,NA,TRBJ2-7,CSASLGVQGGNEQYF,TGCAGTGCTAGCCTTGGTGTACAAGGCGGGAACGAGCAGTACTTC
NA,18,TRBV20-1,NA,TRBJ1-5,CSARNSERGTYSNQPQHF,TGCAGTGCTAGAAATAGTGAACGGGGAACCTATAGCAATCAGCCCCAGCATTTT
NA,16,TRBV15,TRBD2,TRBJ2-7,CATSRGKGLASYEQYF,TGTGCCACCAGCAGAGGGAAGGGACTAGCCTCCTACGAGCAGTACTTC
NA,13,TRBV9,NA,TRBJ1-5,CASSVGWDQPQHF,TGTGCCAGCAGCGTAGGGTGGGATCAGCCCCAGCATTTT